This T cell receptor beta chain was identified during a study of blood T cells in healthy people across ages. This CDR3 is 15 amino acids long. Germline lookup yields CDR1 SGHRS and CDR2 YFSETQ. The junction had 15 bases not matched to a gene; V was cut back by 7 bases and J by 5 bases. Sample-barcoded 5' priming and a J-beta primer mix drove a second PCR of roughly 7 to 11 cycles. TCRdb re-called the 5' RACE reads with MiXCR, one entry per CDR3 protein. The sample lists around 1,500,000 distinct CDR3 sequences, roughly 28% occurring once. Findings of the study overall: Fewer expanded clones and more diversity marked long-lived versus aged donors.

This clonotype is a singleton in its sample. The antigen remains undetermined. It may be a read error: a sequence one base away is much more abundant. Sequencing was carried out using blood. The chain has TRBV5-1 and TRBJ2-7; TRBD1 matches at 7 bases. This sequence was found in a woman in her 30s in good health. The CDR3 region has the DNA TGCGCCAGCGGCCGTTCCGACAGGGTCGCAGACGAGCAGTACTTC. Translation: CASGRSDRVADEQYF.